One and the same sample provided the 11 T cell receptor beta chains below, sequenced in a study of ipilimumab plus nivolumab after autologous stem cell transplantation. The protocol was immunoSEQ multiplex PCR, while the TCRdb copy is restricted to in-frame clones and leaves out a portion. The table includes some 25,000 clones, about 82% detected once. The sample consisted of PBMCs, taken in a trial of ipilimumab plus nivolumab as post-transplant consolidation. The source is a male donor with diffuse large B-cell lymphoma.

The CDR3 DNA reads as TGTGCCAGCAGCCCCGGGACAGCCTACTATGGCTACACCTTC. It is translated as CASSPGTAYYGYTF. This chain joins TRBV25-1 and TRBJ1-2, with 7 bases fitting TRBD1. From germline, CDR1 is MGHDK and CDR2 SYGVNS. The CDR3 is made up of 14 amino acids. J was trimmed by 3 bases and V by 6 bases; bases with no gene match: 7.

V usage is TRBV6-1 and J usage is TRBJ1-2; D unresolved. This CDR3 region has 16 residues. Germline V lookup: CDR1 MNHNS, CDR2 SASEGT. Trimming took 0 bases from V and 6 from J, leaving 17 bases between them. The CDR3, as DNA: TGTGCCAGCAGTGAAGCGAGCGAACCCCTGTCGAATGGCTACACCTTC. Its protein is CASSEASEPLSNGYTF.

This chain connects TRBV4-2 to TRBJ1-2; D remains ambiguous. V was pared by 3 bases and J by 5 bases, with 16 bases between. The CDR3 is 15 amino acids. Germline-derived CDR1 and CDR2 are LGHNA and YNFKEQ. Here the CDR3 reads CASSHPDARYYGYTF. The CDR3 region has the DNA TGTGCCAGCAGCCACCCGGACGCCCGATATTATGGCTACACCTTC.

The CDR3 is CAPFRGGNSYEQYF. DNA of the CDR3: TGTGCCCCCTTCCGGGGGGGAAATTCCTACGAGCAGTACTTC. The chain couples TRBV5-6 to TRBJ2-7; 8 nucleotides line up with TRBD2. After removal of 10 bases from V and 1 base from J, the junction contained 10 bases not matched to a gene. CDR3 size: 14 residues. Per germline, CDR1 SGHDT and CDR2 YYEEEE.

J is TRBJ2-2 and V is TRBV19; 8 bases match TRBD1. From germline, CDR1 is LNHDA and CDR2 SQIVND (reference sequence). The CDR3 spans 16 residues. With V trimmed by 4 bases and J by 1 base, 5 bases remained unmatched. The CDR3 region is CASSRGTGVNTGELFF. The CDR3 DNA follows: TGTGCCAGTAGTAGGGGGACAGGAGTGAACACCGGGGAGCTGTTTTTT.

V usage is TRBV9 and J usage is TRBJ2-3; TRBD2 aligns across 7 bases. With 6 bases clipped from V and 0 bases from J, the junction kept 7 bases outside the gene matches. CDR1 and CDR2 from the germline V gene are SGDLS and YYNGEE. The CDR3 has 15 amino acids. Here the CDR3 DNA reads TGTGCCAGCAACCGGCTAGCGGATAGCACAGATACGCAGTATTTT. Encoded protein: CASNRLADSTDTQYF. The whole variable domain, filled in from reference TRBV9 and TRBJ2-3, reads DSGVTQTPKHLITATGQRVTLRCSPRSGDLSVYWYQQSLDQGLQFLIQYYNGEERAKGNILERFSAQQFPDLHSELNLSSLELGDSALYFCASNRLADSTDTQYFGPGTRLTVL.

This sequence joins TRBV18 and TRBJ1-2; the D gene is possibly TRBD1 (6 bases). Germline CDR1 reads KGHSH; CDR2 reads LQKENI. V lost 6 bases and J 1 base, leaving 15 bases between the germline ends. The CDR3 is 15 residues long. The CDR3 nucleotides are TGTGCCAGCTCGCTTAACTTGGACAGTAACTATGGCTACACCTTC. Protein sequence: CASSLNLDSNYGYTF.

V and J are TRBV18 and TRBJ1-2, with no clear D. The CDR3 is 15 amino acids. CDR1 and CDR2 (germline): KGHSH, LQKENI. Between the trimmed V and J ends, which lost 6 bases and 4 bases, there was a span of 18 bases. The CDR3 loop reads CASSPTRQSLYGYTF. Written as DNA, the CDR3 is TGTGCCAGCTCTCCCACACGACAATCCCTCTATGGCTACACCTTC.

The rearrangement uses TRBV19 and TRBJ1-4; 8 nucleotides match TRBD1. Trimming at V came to 8 bases and at J to 4 bases, leaving 3 bases not matched to a gene. The CDR3 length is 13 residues. Looked up from germline, CDR1 is LNHDA and CDR2 is SQIVND (reference sequence). CDR3 loop: CASGQGGNEKLFF. In nucleotides, the CDR3 is TGTGCCAGTGGACAGGGCGGTAATGAAAAACTGTTTTTT.

The V and J genes are TRBV5-6 and TRBJ2-2; possibly TRBD2 for D (7 bases). Deletions cut 0 bases from V and 6 bases from J, with 15 bases between. Germline-derived CDR1 and CDR2 are SGHDT and YYEEEE. The CDR3 spans 16 residues. The CDR3 loop reads CASSLVGGALAGELFF. The CDR3 DNA is TGTGCCAGCAGCTTGGTGGGGGGGGCGCTGGCCGGGGAGCTGTTTTTT. Using reference TRBV5-6 and TRBJ2-2 for the parts outside the CDR3, the full variable domain is DAGVTQSPTHLIKTRGQQVTLRCSPKSGHDTVSWYQQALGQGPQFIFQYYEEEERQRGNFPDRFSGHQFPNYSSELNVNALLLGDSALYLCASSLVGGALAGELFFGEGSRLTVL.

This clone is a singleton in its sample. This chain connects TRBV5-4 to TRBJ2-5; D is uncertain. V lost 4 bases to trimming and J lost 4 bases, with 23 bases between them. The CDR3 runs 17 residues. Per the germline V gene, CDR1 is SGHNT and CDR2 is YYREEE (reference sequence). CDR3 bases: TGTGCCAGCAGCCCGACCGGGCGCGGCCTAGGGCGAGAGACCCAGTACTTC. It specifies CASSPTGRGLGRETQYF.